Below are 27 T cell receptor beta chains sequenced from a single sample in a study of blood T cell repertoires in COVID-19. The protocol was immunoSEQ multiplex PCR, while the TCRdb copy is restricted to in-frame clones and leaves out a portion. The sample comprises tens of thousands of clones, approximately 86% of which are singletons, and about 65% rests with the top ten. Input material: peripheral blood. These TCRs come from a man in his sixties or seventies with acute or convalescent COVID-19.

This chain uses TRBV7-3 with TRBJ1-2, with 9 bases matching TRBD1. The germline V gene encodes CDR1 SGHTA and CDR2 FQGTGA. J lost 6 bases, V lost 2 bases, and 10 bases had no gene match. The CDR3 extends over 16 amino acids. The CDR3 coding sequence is TGTGCCAGCAGCTTAGCGGGGACAGGGAGGCCGGATGGCTACACCTTC. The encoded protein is CASSLAGTGRPDGYTF.

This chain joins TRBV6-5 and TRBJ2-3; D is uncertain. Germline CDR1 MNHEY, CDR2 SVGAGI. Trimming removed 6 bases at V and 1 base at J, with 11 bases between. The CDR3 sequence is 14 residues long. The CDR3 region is CASSSPLGTDTQYF. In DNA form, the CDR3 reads TGTGCCAGCAGCTCCCCCCTCGGCACAGATACGCAGTATTTT.

The CDR3 DNA sequence: TGTGCCAGCCTCATGGCAGTAAACACCGGGGAGCTGTTTTTT. As protein: CASLMAVNTGELFF. The chain recombines TRBV6-5 with TRBJ2-2, with unresolved D. The CDR3 loop spans 14 amino acids. The V gene's germline CDR1 is MNHEY and CDR2 SVGAGI. Trimming cost V 8 bases and J 2 bases, with 12 bases left between them.

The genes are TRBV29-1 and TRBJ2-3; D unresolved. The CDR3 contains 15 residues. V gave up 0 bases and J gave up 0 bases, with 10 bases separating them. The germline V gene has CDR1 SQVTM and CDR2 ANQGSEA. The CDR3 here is CSVEDRGKSTDTQYF. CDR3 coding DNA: TGCAGCGTTGAAGATCGAGGCAAGAGCACAGATACGCAGTATTTT.

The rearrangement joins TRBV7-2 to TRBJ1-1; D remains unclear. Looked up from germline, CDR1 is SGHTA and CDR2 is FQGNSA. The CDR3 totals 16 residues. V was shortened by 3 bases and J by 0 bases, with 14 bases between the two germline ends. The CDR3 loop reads CASSFFLRALNTEAFF. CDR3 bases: TGTGCCAGCAGCTTCTTTTTGCGGGCCTTGAACACTGAAGCTTTCTTT.

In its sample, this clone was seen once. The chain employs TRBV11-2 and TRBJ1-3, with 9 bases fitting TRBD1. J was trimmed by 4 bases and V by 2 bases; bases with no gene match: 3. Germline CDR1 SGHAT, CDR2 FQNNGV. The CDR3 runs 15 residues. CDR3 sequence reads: CASSLLGTGGNTIYF. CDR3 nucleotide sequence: TGTGCCAGCAGCTTATTAGGGACAGGGGGAAACACCATATATTTT.

The CDR3 here is CASSPSFFAGNTIYF. Here the CDR3 DNA reads TGTGCCAGCAGTCCGTCCTTCTTCGCTGGAAACACCATATATTTT. The chain employs TRBV28 and TRBJ1-3; D unclear. Germline CDR1 is MDHEN and CDR2 is SYDVKM. With 5 bases removed from V and 2 bases from J, the gap between germline ends came to 13 bases. This CDR3 spans 15 amino acids.

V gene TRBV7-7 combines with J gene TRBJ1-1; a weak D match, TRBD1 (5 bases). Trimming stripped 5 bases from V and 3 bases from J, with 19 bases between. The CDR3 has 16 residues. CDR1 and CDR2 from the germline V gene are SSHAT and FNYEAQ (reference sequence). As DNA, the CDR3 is TGTGCCAGCAGCCTCGGGGGGGGAAGAGTCGACACTGAAGCTTTCTTT. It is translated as CASSLGGGRVDTEAFF.

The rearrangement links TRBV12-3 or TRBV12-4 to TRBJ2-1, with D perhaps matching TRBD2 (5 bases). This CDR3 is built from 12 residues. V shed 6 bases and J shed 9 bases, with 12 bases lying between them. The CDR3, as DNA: TGTGCCAGCAGCCTGGCGGCGGGTGAGCAGTTCTTC. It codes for CASSLAAGEQFF.

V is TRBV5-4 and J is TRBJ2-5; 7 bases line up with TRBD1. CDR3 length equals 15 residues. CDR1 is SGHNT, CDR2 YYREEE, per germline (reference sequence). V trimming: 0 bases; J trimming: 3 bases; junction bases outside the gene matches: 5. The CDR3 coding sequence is TGTGCCAGCAGCTTGGGGACAGGATGGGAAGAGACCCAGTACTTC. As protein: CASSLGTGWEETQYF.

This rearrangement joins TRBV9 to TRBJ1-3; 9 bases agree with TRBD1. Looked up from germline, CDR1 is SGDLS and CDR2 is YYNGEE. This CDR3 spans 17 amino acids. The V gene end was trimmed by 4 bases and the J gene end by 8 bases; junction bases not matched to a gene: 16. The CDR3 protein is CASSPHRGPLAGDTIYF. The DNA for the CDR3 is TGTGCCAGCAGCCCTCACAGGGGGCCCCTCGCCGGGGACACCATATATTTT.

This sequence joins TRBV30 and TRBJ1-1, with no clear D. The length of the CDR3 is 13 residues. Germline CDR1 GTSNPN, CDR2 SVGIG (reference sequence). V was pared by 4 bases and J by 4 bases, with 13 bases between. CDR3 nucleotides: TGTGCCTGGATTCAGGAAAGAGTCACTGAAGCTTTCTTT. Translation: CAWIQERVTEAFF.

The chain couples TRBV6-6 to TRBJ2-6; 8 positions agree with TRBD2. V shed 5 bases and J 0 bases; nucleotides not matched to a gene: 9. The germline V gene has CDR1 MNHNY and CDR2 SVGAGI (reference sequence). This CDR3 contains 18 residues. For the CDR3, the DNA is TGTGCCAGCAGTCCTTCGGGGGGGAGGGGCTCTGGGGCCAACGTCCTGACTTTC. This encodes CASSPSGGRGSGANVLTF.

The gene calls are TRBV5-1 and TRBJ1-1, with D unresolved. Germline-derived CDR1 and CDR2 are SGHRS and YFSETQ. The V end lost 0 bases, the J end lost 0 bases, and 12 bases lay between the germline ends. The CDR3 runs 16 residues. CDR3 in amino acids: CASSLGAGDMNTEAFF. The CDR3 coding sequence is TGCGCCAGCAGCTTGGGGGCAGGTGATATGAACACTGAAGCTTTCTTT.

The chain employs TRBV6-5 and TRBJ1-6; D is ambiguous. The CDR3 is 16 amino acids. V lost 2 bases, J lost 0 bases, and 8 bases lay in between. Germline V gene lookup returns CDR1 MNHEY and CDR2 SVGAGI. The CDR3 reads CASSYAQSSYNSPLHF. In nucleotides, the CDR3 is TGTGCCAGCAGTTACGCACAAAGCTCCTATAATTCACCCCTCCACTTT.

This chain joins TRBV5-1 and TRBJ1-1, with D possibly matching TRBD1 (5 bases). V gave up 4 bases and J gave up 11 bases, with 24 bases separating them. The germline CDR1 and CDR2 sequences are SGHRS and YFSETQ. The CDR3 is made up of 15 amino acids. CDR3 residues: CASSGGDRSAIAAFF. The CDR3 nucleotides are TGCGCCAGCAGCGGAGGGGACCGGAGCGCGATTGCTGCTTTCTTT.

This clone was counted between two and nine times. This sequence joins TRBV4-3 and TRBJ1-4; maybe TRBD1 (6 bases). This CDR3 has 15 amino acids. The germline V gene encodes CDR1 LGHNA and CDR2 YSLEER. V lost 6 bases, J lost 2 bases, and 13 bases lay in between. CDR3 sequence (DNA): TGCGCCAGCAGTCAGGGGCCATGGACTAATGAAAAACTGTTTTTT. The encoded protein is CASSQGPWTNEKLFF.

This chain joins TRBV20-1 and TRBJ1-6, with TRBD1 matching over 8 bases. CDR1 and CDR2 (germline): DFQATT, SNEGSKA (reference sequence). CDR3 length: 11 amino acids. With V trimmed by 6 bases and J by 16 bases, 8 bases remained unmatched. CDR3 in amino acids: CSATTGTGLHF. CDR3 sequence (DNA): TGCAGTGCCACAACCGGGACAGGACTCCACTTT.

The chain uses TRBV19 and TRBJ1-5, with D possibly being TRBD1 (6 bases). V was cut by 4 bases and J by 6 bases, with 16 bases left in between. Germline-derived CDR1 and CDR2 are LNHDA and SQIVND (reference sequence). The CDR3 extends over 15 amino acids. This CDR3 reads CASSSFPGGGQPQHF. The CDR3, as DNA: TGTGCCAGTAGTAGTTTCCCGGGAGGGGGTCAGCCCCAGCATTTT.

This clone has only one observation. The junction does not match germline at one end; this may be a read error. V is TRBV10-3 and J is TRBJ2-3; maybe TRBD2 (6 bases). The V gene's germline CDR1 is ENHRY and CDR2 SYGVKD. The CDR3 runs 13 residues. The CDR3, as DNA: TGTGCCATCAATGAGGCTAGCGAAGATACGCAGTATTTT. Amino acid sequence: CAINEASEDTQYF.

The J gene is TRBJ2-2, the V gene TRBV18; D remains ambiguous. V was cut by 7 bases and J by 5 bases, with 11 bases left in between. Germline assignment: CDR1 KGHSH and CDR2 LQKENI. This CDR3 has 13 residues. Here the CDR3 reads CASLTERTGELFF. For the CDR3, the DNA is TGTGCCAGCTTGACTGAGAGAACCGGGGAGCTGTTTTTT. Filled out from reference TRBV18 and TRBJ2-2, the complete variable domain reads NAGVMQNPRHLVRRRGQEARLRCSPMKGHSHVYWYRQLPEEGLKFMVYLQKENIIDESGMPKERFSAEFPKEGPSILRIQQVVRGDSAAYFCASLTERTGELFFGEGSRLTVL.

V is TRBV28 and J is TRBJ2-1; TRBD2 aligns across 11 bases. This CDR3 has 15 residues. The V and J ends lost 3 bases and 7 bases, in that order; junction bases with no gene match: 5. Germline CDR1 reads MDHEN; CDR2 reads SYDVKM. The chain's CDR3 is CASSFSGRAINEQFF. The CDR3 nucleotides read TGTGCCAGCAGTTTTAGCGGGAGGGCCATTAATGAGCAGTTCTTC.

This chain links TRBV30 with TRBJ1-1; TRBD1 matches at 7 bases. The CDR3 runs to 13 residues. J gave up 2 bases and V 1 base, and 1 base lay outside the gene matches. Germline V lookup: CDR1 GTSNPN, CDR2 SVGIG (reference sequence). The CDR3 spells CAWSGDSNTEAFF. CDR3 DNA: TGTGCCTGGAGTGGGGACAGTAACACTGAAGCTTTCTTT.

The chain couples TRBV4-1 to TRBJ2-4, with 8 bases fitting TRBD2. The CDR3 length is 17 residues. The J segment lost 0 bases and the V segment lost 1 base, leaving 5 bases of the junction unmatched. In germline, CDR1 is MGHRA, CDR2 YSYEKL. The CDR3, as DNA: TGCGCCAGCAGCCAAGTTCGAGCGGGGGTAGCCAAAAACATTCAGTACTTC. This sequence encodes CASSQVRAGVAKNIQYF.

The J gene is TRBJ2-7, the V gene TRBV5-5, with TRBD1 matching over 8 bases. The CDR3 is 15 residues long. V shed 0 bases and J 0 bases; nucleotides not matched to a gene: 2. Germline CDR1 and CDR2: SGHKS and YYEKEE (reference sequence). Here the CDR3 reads CASSLAGTGSYEQYF. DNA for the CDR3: TGTGCCAGCAGCTTGGCCGGGACAGGCTCCTACGAGCAGTACTTC.

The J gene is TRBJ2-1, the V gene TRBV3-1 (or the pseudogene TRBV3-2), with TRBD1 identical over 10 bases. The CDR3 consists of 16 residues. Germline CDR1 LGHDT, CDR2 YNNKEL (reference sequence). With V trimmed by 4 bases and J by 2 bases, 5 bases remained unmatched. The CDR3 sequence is CASSPWTGGAYNEQFF. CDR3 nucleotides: TGTGCCAGCAGCCCGTGGACAGGGGGGGCCTACAATGAGCAGTTCTTC.

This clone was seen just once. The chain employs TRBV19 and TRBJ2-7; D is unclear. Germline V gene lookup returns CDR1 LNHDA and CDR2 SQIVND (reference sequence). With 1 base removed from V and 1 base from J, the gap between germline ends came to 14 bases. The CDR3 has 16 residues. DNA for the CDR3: TGTGCCAGTAGTATAGTTGCTGTGCAGGATTCCTACGAGCAGTACTTC. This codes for CASSIVAVQDSYEQYF.